The present TCR beta chain was sequenced within a study of tumor and adjacent non-tumor tissue in lung cancer. Overall study: There were around 11 adenocarcinoma, a couple of squamous cell carcinoma and 1 small cell lung cancer cases. Findings and caveats of the study: Shorter survival was associated with higher TCR diversity in tumors. Tumor tissue had significantly higher TCR diversity than normal lung. In normal lung, the top 100 clones were significantly more dominant than in tumor.

RNA was extracted from bulk tissue without any cell sorting. A modified ARM-PCR protocol with three rounds of nested PCR amplified TCRbeta. TCRdb reanalysed the multiplex PCR reads using MiXCR and keeps one entry per CDR3 protein. The data show some 99,000 distinct CDR3 sequences, with around 80% seen just once and about 40% held by the top ten. This clonotype was detected many times. The antigen is unknown. The TCR originated in a woman aged 60-75 years with non-small cell lung cancer. Sequencing input: lung tumor tissue.

This CDR3 is CASILGPYRGRGSYGYTF. CDR3 coding DNA: TGTGCCAGCATACTTGGCCCCTATAGGGGTCGCGGGAGCTATGGCTACACCTTC. The gene calls are TRBV6-1 and TRBJ1-2; perhaps TRBD1 as D (5 bases). Per the germline V gene, CDR1 is MNHNS and CDR2 is SASEGT. V lost 7 bases, J lost 4 bases, and 28 bases lay in between. The CDR3 runs 18 residues.